The 28 T cell receptor delta chains in this list originate from one sample, sequenced in a study of human gamma delta and Vdelta1 T cells (dated 2018 in TCRdb). Library method: PCR. The run used an Illumina MiSeq. Clones were re-identified by TCRdb from the public reads with CATT, and rows with the same DNA were merged. Here the sample has thousands of delta-chain clones; roughly 40% occur a single time. The top ten constitute approximately 5.9% of the sample. These receptors have no identified antigens. Sequenced sample: Vdelta1 gamma-delta T cells from blood grown in culture (DOT cells). Taken with the paper, the label for cell subset or site translates to: Delta One T cells, in vitro expanded/differentiated Vd1+ gamma-delta T cells. The source is a human donor in good health.

The rearrangement links TRDV1 to TRDJ1; 7 bases fit TRDD2. Germline V gene sequence: CDR1 TSWWSYY, CDR2 QGS. The length of the CDR3 is 16 residues. Trimming cost V 2 bases and J 1 base; bases outside gene matches: 7. CDR3 DNA sequence: TGTGCTCTTGGGGAAACCCTTCCTTCCTCCACCGATAAACTCATCTTT. It specifies CALGETLPSSTDKLIF.

The chain combines TRDV1 with TRDJ1; D may be TRDD3 (6 bases). Trimming took 2 bases from V and 0 from J, leaving 22 bases between them. The CDR3 contains 19 residues. Germline assignment: CDR1 TSWWSYY and CDR2 QGS. The CDR3 here is CALGETGLPWGSYTDKLIF. CDR3 nucleotide sequence: TGTGCTCTTGGGGAAACCGGCCTACCTTGGGGGTCTTACACCGATAAACTCATCTTT.

Only one count was recorded for this clone. This clone may be a read error of a much larger clone one base away. V gene TRDV1 combines with J gene TRDJ4; D is undetermined. The CDR3 extends over 15 amino acids. The ends were cut back, 0 bases at V and 2 bases at J, with 13 bases in the middle. Germline CDR1 TSWWSYY, CDR2 QGS. In DNA form, the CDR3 reads TGTGCTCTTGGGGAACTTCCCGACAAACGGAGACCCCTGATCTTT. The encoded protein is CALGELPDKRRPLIF.

A word on this clone: A read error may explain this, as a much larger clone is one base away. The V call is TRDV1, the J call TRDJ1; the match to TRDD3 covers 7 bases. This CDR3 has 17 residues. V trimming: 0 bases; J trimming: 1 base; junction bases outside the gene matches: 8. Looked up from germline, CDR1 is TSWWSYY and CDR2 is QGS. CDR3 bases: TGTGCTCTTGGGGAACTCTCCCCTGGGGATATCACCGATAAACTCATCTTT. Translated, it gives CALGELSPGDITDKLIF.

This clone is medium-sized within its sample. V gene TRDV1 combines with J gene TRDJ1; D is undetermined. The CDR3 length is 16 residues. V lost 2 bases, J lost 4 bases, and 17 bases lay in between. The germline CDR1 and CDR2 sequences are TSWWSYY and QGS. The CDR3 DNA reads TGTGCTCTTGGGGAAACTCGGCGGCTCCGTATCGATAAACTCATCTTT. It translates to CALGETRRLRIDKLIF.

Of note for this clone: This may stem from a read error, because a much larger clone lies one nucleotide away. V usage is TRDV1 and J usage is TRDJ1, with 12 positions matching TRDD3. Trimming took 4 bases from V and 4 from J; bases not matched to a gene: 16. The CDR3 spans 19 residues. Germline values: CDR1 TSWWSYY, CDR2 QGS. CDR3 residues: CALGGLTGGYSDYSDKLIF. The CDR3 bases are TGTGCTCTTGGGGGACTCACTGGGGGATACTCGGACTACAGCGATAAACTCATCTTT.

V is TRDV2 and J is TRDJ1; perhaps TRDD3 as D (6 bases). Trimming pared 2 bases from V and 7 bases from J, leaving 22 bases between. Germline lookup yields CDR1 GEAIGNYY and CDR2 EKD. This CDR3 spans 16 amino acids. This CDR3 is CACDRELWGFTLKLIF. Here the CDR3 DNA reads TGTGCCTGTGACAGAGAGTTATGGGGGTTTACTCTTAAACTCATCTTT.

This chain links TRDV1 with TRDJ1, with 13 bases fitting TRDD3. The CDR3 runs to 20 residues. Germline lookup yields CDR1 TSWWSYY and CDR2 QGS. V lost 0 bases and J lost 4; bases outside the gene matches: 14. CDR3 DNA: TGTGCTCTTGGGGAACTTGTCAGTTACTGGGGGATACGTAGAAACGATAAACTCATCTTT. Its protein product is CALGELVSYWGIRRNDKLIF.

With regard to this clone: A far larger clone lies a single base away; this is likely a read error. Other DNA sequences in this specimen translate into the identical CDR3. This chain uses TRDV1 with TRDJ1; 9 bases are a match to TRDD3. The junction had 9 bases not matched to a gene; V was cut back by 1 base and J by 0 bases. The CDR3 spans 18 residues. Looked up from germline, CDR1 is TSWWSYY and CDR2 is QGS. Here the CDR3 reads CALGEPARGYGYTDKLIF. For the CDR3, the DNA is TGTGCTCTTGGGGAACCTGCGAGGGGATACGGGTACACCGATAAACTCATCTTT.

This clone came up a few times. This chain joins TRDV1 and TRDJ1; 9 bases align to TRDD3. The CDR3 runs to 18 residues. Germline-derived CDR1 and CDR2 are TSWWSYY and QGS. V trimming: 5 bases; J trimming: 5 bases; junction bases outside the gene matches: 18. CDR3 coding DNA: TGTGCTCTTGGGCCCCGGGGTGGGGGATATCCGGGCATGGATAAACTCATCTTT. Protein: CALGPRGGGYPGMDKLIF.

By share, this clone ranks as medium-sized. The V gene is TRDV1, the J gene TRDJ1; the match to TRDD3 covers 7 bases. Germline CDR1 TSWWSYY, CDR2 QGS. This CDR3 contains 23 residues. With V trimmed by 4 bases and J by 2 bases, 31 bases remained unmatched. The CDR3 DNA is TGTGCTCTTGGGGGCGCCTCCTTTATCAACGCCGGGGGATGGGTTTATATAACCGATAAACTCATCTTT. As protein: CALGGASFINAGGWVYITDKLIF.

Notes on this clone: The germline gene is not matched at one end of the junction; a read error may be the cause. The chain is built from TRDV1 and TRDJ1; D is possibly TRDD3 (8 bases). The CDR3 has 22 residues. CDR1 is TSWWSYY and CDR2 is QGS in the germline V gene. DNA of the CDR3: TGTGCTCCTGGGGAACTGGGGTTTCCTACGTTCTCGCTGGGGGAAAACACCGATAAACTCATCTTT. The encoded protein is CAPGELGFPTFSLGENTDKLIF.

Of note for this clone: A read error may explain this, as a much larger clone is one base away. The V call is TRDV1, the J call TRDJ1; 10 bases agree with TRDD3. Trimming cost V 1 base and J 4 bases; bases outside gene matches: 21. This CDR3 contains 21 residues. Germline CDR1 is TSWWSYY and CDR2 is QGS. As DNA, the CDR3 is TGTGCTCTTGGGGAACCCCGGTCTTCCCGGGGCCACTGGGGGATCGTCGATAAACTCATCTTT. Protein: CALGEPRSSRGHWGIVDKLIF.

Concerning this clone: Given a much more abundant clone one base away, this may be a read error. The chain uses TRDV1 and TRDJ1; D is undetermined. CDR3 size: 14 residues. CDR1 is TSWWSYY, CDR2 QGS, per germline. The V and J ends lost 4 bases and 13 bases respectively, with 22 bases between them. This CDR3 reads CALGVPAYTDEHIF. CDR3 in DNA: TGTGCTCTTGGGGTTCCCGCGTACACCGATGAACACATCTTT.

About this clone: This may be a read error, as it is one base from a much larger clone. This sample also contains other DNA sequences that code for the same CDR3. The chain has TRDV1 and TRDJ1; no firm D call. V lost 2 bases and J 0 bases, leaving 19 bases between the germline ends. Per the germline V gene, CDR1 is TSWWSYY and CDR2 is QGS. There are 18 residues in the CDR3. The CDR3: CALGEIQGRTPHTDKLIF. DNA for the CDR3: TGTGCTCTTGGGGAAATACAAGGGCGAACACCTCACACCGATAAACTCATCTTT.

This clone was observed a few times. The chain links TRDV1 to TRDJ1; maybe TRDD2 (9 bases). V lost 4 bases and J 2 bases, leaving 29 bases between the germline ends. The germline CDR1 and CDR2 sequences are TSWWSYY and QGS. This CDR3 has 20 amino acids. CDR3 sequence reads: CALGGPSYNSYWGGTDKLIF. The CDR3 coding sequence is TGTGCTCTTGGGGGGCCTTCCTACAATTCGTACTGGGGGGGGACCGATAAACTCATCTTT.

This rearrangement joins TRDV1 to TRDJ1; TRDD3 aligns across 8 bases. The V gene's germline CDR1 is TSWWSYY and CDR2 QGS. The V segment lost 1 base and the J segment 2 bases; nucleotides outside the gene matches: 21. The CDR3 is made up of 21 amino acids. CDR3 in DNA: TGTGCTCTTGGGGAACGATCCTTTTCCAGGGCCTGGGGGACCGCTACCGATAAACTCATCTTT. Amino acid sequence: CALGERSFSRAWGTATDKLIF.

This clone was detected only a few times. The rearrangement joins TRDV1 to TRDJ1; no reliable D call. There are 16 residues in the CDR3. V was clipped by 2 bases and J by 4 bases, with 17 bases between them. The V gene's germline CDR1 is TSWWSYY and CDR2 QGS. Here the CDR3 DNA reads TGTGCTCTTGGGGAATCAGTGAGGTGGGAGGGCGATAAACTCATCTTT. This codes for CALGESVRWEGDKLIF.

The rearrangement joins TRDV1 to TRDJ1; a possible D gene is TRDD2 (5 bases). Germline CDR1 reads TSWWSYY; CDR2 reads QGS. V was shortened by 2 bases and J by 0 bases, with 28 bases between the two germline ends. The CDR3 is 21 residues long. The CDR3 sequence: CALGELANPYGLTRYTDKLIF. In nucleotides, the CDR3 is TGTGCTCTTGGGGAATTGGCCAATCCCTACGGGTTAACGCGGTACACCGATAAACTCATCTTT.

V and J are TRDV1 and TRDJ1, with 7 bases that match TRDD3. Germline V gene sequence: CDR1 TSWWSYY, CDR2 QGS. The CDR3 is 16 amino acids. Losses at the gene ends were 3 bases for V and 11 bases for J; bases not matched to a gene: 18. CDR3: CALGDLFPGGSGVLIF. For the CDR3, the DNA is TGTGCTCTTGGGGACCTATTCCCCGGGGGATCTGGGGTGCTCATCTTT.

V and J are TRDV1 and TRDJ1, with 7 bases aligning to TRDD2. Germline assignment: CDR1 TSWWSYY and CDR2 QGS. This CDR3 spans 22 amino acids. V lost 2 bases to trimming and J lost 0 bases; unmatched junction nucleotides: 24. The CDR3 region is CALGESKFLRRNPSGYTDKLIF. In DNA form, the CDR3 reads TGTGCTCTTGGGGAATCGAAGTTCCTACGCCGAAACCCGAGTGGGTACACCGATAAACTCATCTTT.

This chain uses TRDV1 with TRDJ3; 10 bases map to TRDD3. V gave up 0 bases and J gave up 0 bases; unmatched junction bases: 14. The CDR3 length is 23 residues. Germline lookup yields CDR1 TSWWSYY and CDR2 QGS. The CDR3 protein is CALGELIGTGGSTPSWDTRQMFF. CDR3 nucleotides: TGTGCTCTTGGGGAACTAATAGGTACTGGGGGATCCACCCCCTCCTGGGACACCCGACAGATGTTTTTC.

V is TRDV1 and J is TRDJ1, with 9 bases identical to TRDD3. With 1 base clipped from V and 5 bases from J, the junction kept 8 bases outside the gene matches. There are 16 residues in the CDR3. Germline V lookup: CDR1 TSWWSYY, CDR2 QGS. In nucleotides, the CDR3 is TGTGCTCTTGGGGAACACGGAGGGGGATACCTAGATAAACTCATCTTT. Amino acid sequence: CALGEHGGGYLDKLIF.

Comments on this clone: This likely traces to a read error, being one base from a far larger clone. Different DNA sequences within this sample yield the same CDR3. The chain couples TRDV1 to TRDJ1; 9 bases map to TRDD3. There are 18 residues in the CDR3. J lost 0 bases, V lost 1 base, and 9 bases had no gene match. Germline CDR1 reads TSWWSYY; CDR2 reads QGS. In DNA form, the CDR3 reads TGTGCTCTTGGGGAACCAGCGAGGGGATACGGGTACACCGATAAACTCATCTTT. This gives the protein CALGEPARGYGYTDKLIF.

The genes are TRDV1 and TRDJ1; no firm D call. This CDR3 region has 17 residues. V lost 2 bases, J lost 0 bases, and 16 bases lay in between. CDR1 is TSWWSYY and CDR2 is QGS in the germline V gene. For the CDR3, the DNA is TGTGCTCTTGGGGAATCCCCGCTTGGTGGGAACACCGATAAACTCATCTTT. The encoded protein is CALGESPLGGNTDKLIF.

This clone is medium-sized within its sample. This sequence joins TRDV1 and TRDJ1; 7 bases are a match to TRDD3. Per the germline V gene, CDR1 is TSWWSYY and CDR2 is QGS. This CDR3 contains 13 residues. The J segment lost 4 bases and the V segment lost 1 base, leaving 0 bases of the junction unmatched. The CDR3 sequence: CALGERGIDKLIF. CDR3 nucleotides: TGTGCTCTTGGGGAACGGGGGATCGATAAACTCATCTTT.

This chain uses TRDV1 with TRDJ1; TRDD3 agrees at 9 bases. The CDR3 length is 21 residues. After removal of 4 bases from V and 0 bases from J, the junction contained 21 bases not matched to a gene. Germline V gives CDR1 TSWWSYY, CDR2 QGS. The DNA of the CDR3 is TGTGCTCTTGGGGCTATCAGATCTGGGCTGGGGGATCTCCCGTACACCGATAAACTCATCTTT. It is translated as CALGAIRSGLGDLPYTDKLIF.

Relative to its sample, this clone is medium-sized. The rearrangement joins TRDV1 to TRDJ1, with D possibly TRDD3 on 7 matching bases. With 2 bases removed from V and 0 bases from J, the gap between germline ends came to 22 bases. Germline assignment: CDR1 TSWWSYY and CDR2 QGS. The CDR3 covers 19 residues. CDR3 nucleotide sequence: TGTGCTCTTGGGGAATGTCCTACGATGGGGGACGGGTACACCGATAAACTCATCTTT. This codes for CALGECPTMGDGYTDKLIF.